The rows below give T cell receptor beta chains drawn from one sample of a study of patients and donors after allogeneic stem cell transplantation. TCRdb itself ran the RT-PCR reads through MiXCR, one entry per CDR3 protein. The table lists approximately 200,000 distinct CDR3 sequences, 12% to 15% of them singletons, with more than 9% in the top ten. The sample was blood, either unsorted or a sorted T cell fraction (not recorded which). These receptor sequences come from a human donor who was either an allogeneic HSCT recipient or a stem cell or donor lymphocyte infusion donor (not recorded which). It is not recorded whose cells these are; they may come from a transplant donor. The CDR3 runs from the conserved cysteine through the conserved F or W. The D gene is left open where the match is weak. The size of a clone is reported for some rows only, either as once, few or many, or as a class for expanded clones.

v_gene: TRBV7-9
j_gene: TRBJ2-5
abundance: -
d_gene: TRBD2
len: 16
CDR3aa: CASSKLAGVGQETQYF
CDR3nt: TGTGCCAGCAGCAAATTAGCGGGGGTTGGCCAAGAGACCCAGTACTTC

v_gene: TRBV4-3
j_gene: TRBJ1-1
abundance: many
d_gene: -
len: 15
CDR3aa: CASSQEWGAYTEAFF
CDR3nt: TGCGCCAGCAGCCAAGAGTGGGGGGCCTACACTGAAGCTTTCTTT

v_gene: TRBV7-2
j_gene: TRBJ2-7
abundance: many
d_gene: TRBD2
len: 15
CDR3aa: CASSFPSGRLREQYF
CDR3nt: TGTGCCAGCAGCTTCCCTAGCGGGAGGTTGAGGGAGCAGTACTTC

v_gene: TRBV7-6
j_gene: TRBJ2-3
abundance: few
d_gene: -
len: 15
CDR3aa: CASTGRGGTTDTQYF
CDR3nt: TGTGCCAGCACTGGGAGGGGGGGCACCACAGATACGCAGTATTTT

v_gene: TRBV20-1
j_gene: TRBJ1-6
abundance: -
d_gene: -
len: 14
CDR3aa: CSAPAISYNSPLHF
CDR3nt: TGCAGTGCCCCAGCGATCTCCTATAATTCACCCCTCCACTTT

v_gene: TRBV4-1
j_gene: TRBJ2-1
abundance: medium-sized
d_gene: -
len: 16
CDR3aa: CASSQVPPSLYNEQFF
CDR3nt: TGCGCCAGCAGCCAAGTCCCCCCCAGTCTCTACAATGAGCAGTTCTTC

v_gene: TRBV6-1
j_gene: TRBJ2-7
abundance: few
d_gene: TRBD1
len: 16
CDR3aa: CASSVSGGRGPYEQYF
CDR3nt: TGTGCCAGCAGTGTCTCAGGGGGACGGGGACCCTACGAGCAGTACTTC

v_gene: TRBV12-3/TRBV12-4
j_gene: TRBJ2-5
abundance: -
d_gene: -
len: 12
CDR3aa: CASSSGFETQYF
CDR3nt: TGTGCCAGCAGTTCGGGCTTTGAGACCCAGTACTTC

v_gene: TRBV20-1
j_gene: TRBJ1-3
abundance: few
d_gene: -
len: 15
CDR3aa: CSARVAGTGGNTIYF
CDR3nt: TGCAGTGCTAGAGTGGCAGGGACTGGAGGAAACACCATATATTTT

v_gene: TRBV2
j_gene: TRBJ2-4
abundance: few
d_gene: -
len: 15
CDR3aa: CASRELARGRNIQYF
CDR3nt: TGTGCCAGCAGGGAACTAGCCCGAGGCCGAAACATTCAGTACTTC

v_gene: TRBV7-8
j_gene: TRBJ2-2
abundance: -
d_gene: -
len: 13
CDR3aa: CASSSAVAGELFF
CDR3nt: TGTGCCAGCAGCTCGGCAGTAGCCGGGGAGCTGTTTTTT

v_gene: TRBV4-2
j_gene: TRBJ1-2
abundance: -
d_gene: TRBD1
len: 16
CDR3aa: CASSQIPQGEGYGYTF
CDR3nt: TGTGCCAGCAGCCAAATTCCTCAGGGGGAAGGCTATGGCTACACCTTC

v_gene: TRBV19
j_gene: TRBJ1-2
abundance: few
d_gene: -
len: 13
CDR3aa: CASSQRKNYGYTF
CDR3nt: TGTGCCAGTAGTCAGCGAAAAAACTATGGCTACACCTTC

v_gene: TRBV6-1
j_gene: TRBJ2-1
abundance: many
d_gene: TRBD2
len: 15
CDR3aa: CASILAGGSYNEQFF
CDR3nt: TGTGCCAGCATCCTAGCGGGGGGTTCCTACAATGAGCAGTTCTTC

v_gene: TRBV4-1
j_gene: TRBJ2-1
abundance: few
d_gene: TRBD2
len: 19
CDR3aa: CASSQGSRNSGRTYNEQFF
CDR3nt: TGCGCCAGCAGCCAAGGGTCCCGGAATAGCGGGAGGACCTACAATGAGCAGTTCTTC

v_gene: TRBV6-2/TRBV6-3
j_gene: TRBJ2-7
abundance: -
d_gene: -
len: 15
CDR3aa: CASSDLRTQSYEQYF
CDR3nt: TGTGCCAGCAGCGACCTTAGGACCCAGTCCTACGAGCAGTACTTC

v_gene: TRBV15
j_gene: TRBJ1-1
abundance: few
d_gene: -
len: 12
CDR3aa: CATSRDAGLAFF
CDR3nt: TGTGCCACCAGCAGAGATGCAGGCTTAGCTTTCTTT

v_gene: TRBV5-6
j_gene: TRBJ2-2
abundance: few
d_gene: TRBD2
len: 16
CDR3aa: CASSPSGGRLPGELFF
CDR3nt: TGTGCCAGCAGCCCGTCGGGGGGGCGGCTGCCCGGGGAGCTGTTTTTT

v_gene: TRBV14
j_gene: TRBJ2-7
abundance: many
d_gene: -
len: 15
CDR3aa: CASSQARVARGEQYF
CDR3nt: TGTGCCAGCAGCCAAGCTAGGGTCGCCCGCGGCGAGCAGTACTTC

v_gene: TRBV12-3/TRBV12-4
j_gene: TRBJ1-6
abundance: many
d_gene: -
len: 17
CDR3aa: CASTRDVGSYYNSPLHF
CDR3nt: TGTGCCAGCACCCGGGATGTCGGCTCCTACTATAATTCACCCCTCCACTTT

v_gene: TRBV11-2
j_gene: TRBJ2-3
abundance: few
d_gene: -
len: 13
CDR3aa: CASSPRWTDTQYF
CDR3nt: TGTGCCAGCAGCCCTCGTTGGACAGATACGCAGTATTTT

v_gene: TRBV29-1
j_gene: TRBJ2-3
abundance: -
d_gene: TRBD2
len: 17
CDR3aa: CSVYGTSGGGSTDTQYF
CDR3nt: TGCAGCGTCTATGGGACTAGCGGGGGGGGGAGCACAGATACGCAGTATTTT

v_gene: TRBV24-1
j_gene: TRBJ1-2
abundance: -
d_gene: -
len: 13
CDR3aa: CATSDSGSVGYTF
CDR3nt: TGTGCCACCAGTGATTCGGGGTCGGTGGGCTACACCTTC

v_gene: TRBV28
j_gene: TRBJ1-2
abundance: few
d_gene: -
len: 13
CDR3aa: CASSLPAVYGYTF
CDR3nt: TGTGCCAGCAGTTTACCGGCCGTCTATGGCTACACCTTC

v_gene: TRBV7-2
j_gene: TRBJ2-7
abundance: few
d_gene: -
len: 11
CDR3aa: CASAVRDEQYF
CDR3nt: TGTGCCAGCGCCGTGAGGGACGAGCAGTACTTC

v_gene: TRBV5-1
j_gene: TRBJ2-5
abundance: few
d_gene: TRBD1
len: 15
CDR3aa: CASSFSTGGRETQYF
CDR3nt: TGCGCCAGCAGCTTTTCGACAGGGGGAAGAGAGACCCAGTACTTC

v_gene: TRBV27
j_gene: TRBJ2-1
abundance: many
d_gene: -
len: 13
CDR3aa: CASSLWGDNEQFF
CDR3nt: TGTGCCAGCAGTTTATGGGGGGACAATGAGCAGTTCTTC

v_gene: TRBV13
j_gene: TRBJ2-1
abundance: few
d_gene: TRBD2
len: 13
CDR3aa: CASNSLADREQFF
CDR3nt: TGTGCCAGCAACTCGCTAGCGGATCGTGAGCAGTTCTTC

v_gene: TRBV12-3/TRBV12-4
j_gene: TRBJ1-1
abundance: many
d_gene: -
len: 14
CDR3aa: CASSFFGLNTEAFF
CDR3nt: TGTGCCAGCAGTTTTTTCGGTCTGAACACTGAAGCTTTCTTT

v_gene: TRBV20-1
j_gene: TRBJ1-2
abundance: -
d_gene: TRBD1
len: 15
CDR3aa: CSATKQGPQNYGYTF
CDR3nt: TGCAGTGCAACAAAACAGGGGCCGCAGAACTATGGCTACACCTTC

v_gene: TRBV6-1
j_gene: TRBJ1-5
abundance: -
d_gene: TRBD1
len: 14
CDR3aa: CATLGQGARQPQHF
CDR3nt: TGTGCCACCCTGGGACAGGGGGCGAGACAGCCCCAGCATTTT

v_gene: TRBV29-1
j_gene: TRBJ2-1
abundance: many
d_gene: TRBD1
len: 13
CDR3aa: CSVTGTGIGGQFF
CDR3nt: TGCAGCGTCACCGGGACAGGGATCGGAGGGCAGTTCTTC

v_gene: TRBV12-3/TRBV12-4
j_gene: TRBJ2-4
abundance: medium-sized
d_gene: TRBD1
len: 18
CDR3aa: CASSLGQGFPLDWNIQYF
CDR3nt: TGTGCCAGCAGTTTAGGACAGGGGTTCCCCTTGGACTGGAACATTCAGTACTTC

v_gene: TRBV5-6
j_gene: TRBJ1-5
abundance: few
d_gene: -
len: 16
CDR3aa: CASSSGAGFSNQPQHF
CDR3nt: TGTGCCAGCAGCTCAGGGGCAGGGTTCAGCAATCAGCCCCAGCATTTT

v_gene: TRBV30
j_gene: TRBJ1-5
abundance: many
d_gene: -
len: 14
CDR3aa: CACERDGGNQPQHF
CDR3nt: TGTGCCTGTGAAAGGGATGGAGGCAATCAGCCCCAGCATTTT

v_gene: TRBV6-5
j_gene: TRBJ2-3
abundance: few
d_gene: -
len: 15
CDR3aa: CASSLSPTDGDTQYF
CDR3nt: TGTGCCAGCAGTTTATCCCCGACAGACGGAGATACGCAGTATTTT

v_gene: TRBV12-3/TRBV12-4
j_gene: TRBJ2-5
abundance: -
d_gene: -
len: 13
CDR3aa: CATRTALAETQYF
CDR3nt: TGTGCCACCAGGACGGCCTTGGCAGAGACCCAGTACTTC

v_gene: TRBV6-2/TRBV6-3
j_gene: TRBJ2-5
abundance: few
d_gene: TRBD2
len: 14
CDR3aa: CASRIAGGPETQYF
CDR3nt: TGTGCCAGCAGAATAGCGGGGGGGCCAGAGACCCAGTACTTC

v_gene: TRBV19
j_gene: TRBJ2-7
abundance: -
d_gene: TRBD1
len: 14
CDR3aa: CASRDRADRGEQYF
CDR3nt: TGTGCCAGTAGGGACAGGGCTGATCGGGGCGAGCAGTACTTC

v_gene: TRBV15
j_gene: TRBJ2-2
abundance: -
d_gene: -
len: 12
CDR3aa: CATSKNIGELFF
CDR3nt: TGTGCCACCAGCAAGAACATCGGGGAGCTGTTTTTT

v_gene: TRBV5-4
j_gene: TRBJ2-3
abundance: -
d_gene: -
len: 17
CDR3aa: CASSLAHRIEGTDTQYF
CDR3nt: TGTGCCAGCAGCTTGGCCCACAGGATAGAGGGCACAGATACGCAGTATTTT

v_gene: TRBV4-3
j_gene: TRBJ2-7
abundance: few
d_gene: -
len: 15
CDR3aa: CASSHASASSYEQYF
CDR3nt: TGCGCCAGCAGCCACGCCTCAGCGAGCTCCTACGAGCAGTACTTC

v_gene: TRBV6-6
j_gene: TRBJ1-4
abundance: few
d_gene: -
len: 13
CDR3aa: CASSPYTNEKLFF
CDR3nt: TGTGCCAGCAGTCCATACACTAATGAAAAACTGTTTTTT

v_gene: TRBV6-1
j_gene: TRBJ2-7
abundance: -
d_gene: TRBD1
len: 15
CDR3aa: CASSAQPTGAYEQYF
CDR3nt: TGTGCCAGCAGTGCTCAACCGACAGGGGCGTACGAGCAGTACTTC